A selection of T cell receptor beta chains follows, all from one sample in a study of blood T cell repertoires in COVID-19. The table came from immunoSEQ multiplex PCR; TCRdb's copy has only in-frame clones and leaves some out. The sample has hundreds of thousands of clones; roughly 87% are singletons. The sequenced sample consisted of peripheral blood. The receptors shown here come from a man aged 18 to 29 with active or convalescent COVID-19. CDR3s include the opening cysteine and the closing phenylalanine or tryptophan. D genes are given only for firm matches. A row's size may be missing; if present it is once, few, many or a size class.

abundance	v_gene	d_gene	j_gene	CDR3aa	CDR3nt
-	TRBV9	-	TRBJ2-7	CASSVGVGGPYEQYF	TGTGCCAGCAGCGTAGGAGTTGGAGGGCCGTACGAGCAGTACTTC
-	TRBV11-2	-	TRBJ1-4	CASSLSPFGRPTNEKLFF	TGTGCCAGCAGCTTATCCCCCTTTGGCAGGCCCACTAATGAAAAACTGTTTTTT
-	TRBV28	-	TRBJ2-1	CAVAGLGNEQFF	TGTGCTGTCGCGGGTTTGGGGAATGAGCAGTTCTTC
once	TRBV4-3	TRBD1	TRBJ2-5	CASSQHPGTGGRETQYF	TGCGCCAGCAGCCAACATCCCGGGACAGGGGGCCGAGAGACCCAGTACTTC
once	TRBV13	-	TRBJ1-2	CASSLGLGVDGYTF	TGTGCCAGCAGCTTAGGCCTAGGGGTAGATGGCTACACCTTC
-	TRBV7-3	-	TRBJ2-1	CASSFQGNEQFF	TGTGCCAGCAGTTTCCAGGGCAATGAGCAGTTCTTC
-	TRBV23-1	-	TRBJ2-1	CASSHSSGSGTWIYYNEQFF	TGCGCCAGCAGTCACAGCTCCGGGTCTGGCACCTGGATATACTACAATGAGCAGTTCTTC
-	TRBV27	-	TRBJ2-2	CASNRGGELFF	TGTGCCAGCAATCGGGGCGGGGAGCTGTTTTTT
-	TRBV28	-	TRBJ2-7	CASSLSGSASYEQYF	TGTGCCAGCAGTTTATCGGGGTCGGCCTCCTACGAGCAGTACTTC
-	TRBV5-1	-	TRBJ2-2	CASSLEGHGTGELFF	TGCGCCAGCAGCTTGGAGGGGCACGGCACCGGGGAGCTGTTTTTT
-	TRBV7-2	-	TRBJ2-1	CASSPISGISYNEQFF	TGTGCCAGCAGCCCTATATCAGGGATCTCCTACAATGAGCAGTTCTTC
-	TRBV19	TRBD1	TRBJ2-2	CASIRAGGIAGELFF	TGTGCCAGTATACGGGCAGGGGGAATTGCCGGGGAGCTGTTTTTT
once	TRBV6-1	-	TRBJ2-1	CASSEKPLDNEQFF	TGTGCCAGCAGTGAAAAACCCCTAGACAATGAGCAGTTCTTC
-	TRBV4-1	-	TRBJ2-7	CASSHQAGVYEQYF	TGCGCCAGCAGCCACCAAGCCGGGGTCTACGAGCAGTACTTC
-	TRBV4-3	-	TRBJ2-5	CASSQGRREETQYF	TGCGCCAGCAGCCAAGGTCGACGGGAAGAGACCCAGTACTTC
-	TRBV27	-	TRBJ2-3	CASSLGRPDTQYF	TGTGCCAGCAGTCTGGGGAGACCAGATACGCAGTATTTT
-	TRBV2	-	TRBJ2-7	CASRRDSYEQYF	TGTGCCAGCAGGCGGGACAGCTACGAGCAGTACTTC
-	TRBV2	-	TRBJ1-2	CASRQGFGYTF	TGTGCCAGCAGGCAGGGTTTTGGCTACACCTTC
-	TRBV7-8	-	TRBJ2-3	CASSPRLDTDTQYF	TGTGCCAGCAGCCCACGACTAGACACAGATACGCAGTATTTT
once	TRBV5-1	TRBD2	TRBJ2-7	CASSLNGGTYEQYF	TGCGCCAGCAGCTTGAACGGGGGGACCTACGAGCAGTACTTC
-	TRBV19	TRBD1	TRBJ1-4	CATRDSFNEKLFF	TGTGCCACAAGGGACAGCTTTAATGAAAAACTGTTTTTT
-	TRBV12-3/TRBV12-4	-	TRBJ1-5	CASSTGGTQPQHF	TGTGCCAGCAGCACAGGAGGGACCCAGCCCCAGCATTTT
once	TRBV27	-	TRBJ2-2	CASSFLGGGELFF	TGTGCCAGCAGTTTTTTGGGAGGCGGGGAGCTGTTTTTT
-	TRBV18	-	TRBJ2-3	CASSPGIQRGTDTQYF	TGTGCCAGCTCACCAGGAATCCAACGAGGGACAGATACGCAGTATTTT